This T cell receptor (beta chain) stems from a study of cytomegalovirus exposure and HLA in healthy donors. PCR amplification relied on 60 Vbeta primers (plus 13 Jbeta primers). The data were produced by immunoSEQ multiplex PCR, yet TCRdb's version contains in-frame clones alone and is incomplete. Of more than 150,000 clones in the sample, around 86% were seen once. There are 12 residues in the CDR3. CDR1 and CDR2 (germline): MNHNY, SVGAGI (reference sequence). V was trimmed by 4 bases and J by 6 bases, leaving 8 bases between them. V is TRBV6-6 and J is TRBJ2-3; D possibly corresponds to TRBD2 (5 bases). The sequenced material came from PBMCs. The sequence derives from a middle-aged man in good health and CMV-seropositive. The CDR3: CASSSRGDTQYF. The CDR3, as DNA: TGTGCCAGCAGTTCGAGAGGGGATACGCAGTATTTT.